The 17 T cell receptor beta chains given below trace back to one sample, sequenced in a study of T cell clones after liver transplantation. The protocol was immunoSEQ multiplex PCR, while the TCRdb copy is restricted to in-frame clones and leaves out a portion. The sample lists around 60,000 clones; about 70% were seen once. The material sequenced was CD4+ T cells from blood, taken before liver transplant. The receptors originated from a human donor who received a liver transplant.

The rearrangement joins TRBV30 to TRBJ1-4; D gene unclear. Per germline, CDR1 GTSNPN and CDR2 SVGIG (reference sequence). Trimming removed 1 base at V and 10 bases at J, with 16 bases between. CDR3 length: 14 residues. CDR3 amino acids: CAWSAGVGGAKLFF. The DNA of the CDR3 is TGTGCCTGGAGTGCCGGGGTGGGAGGTGCAAAACTGTTTTTT.

CDR3 loop: CASSPGLAGRLQETQYF. The CDR3 DNA reads as TGTGCCAGCAGTCCGGGACTAGCGGGGAGACTCCAAGAGACCCAGTACTTC. The chain recombines TRBV2 with TRBJ2-5; TRBD2 agrees at 13 bases. Trimming at V came to 5 bases and at J to 1 base, leaving 7 bases not matched to a gene. The CDR3 covers 17 residues. Germline V lookup: CDR1 SNHLY, CDR2 FYNNEI.

V is TRBV2 and J is TRBJ2-7, with TRBD1 matching over 7 bases. The junction had 2 bases not matched to a gene; V was cut back by 6 bases and J by 0 bases. Germline loops: CDR1 SNHLY, CDR2 FYNNEI. This CDR3 comprises 13 residues. The CDR3 DNA reads as TGTGCCAGCAGGGGACAGTTCTCCTACGAGCAGTACTTC. Translated: CASRGQFSYEQYF. Variable domain in full (rest from reference TRBV2 and TRBJ2-7): EPEVTQTPSHQVTQMGQEVILRCVPISNHLYFYWYRQILGQKVEFLVSFYNNEISEKSEIFDDQFSVERPDGSNFTLKIRSTKLEDSAMYFCASRGQFSYEQYFGPGTRLTVT.

The J gene is TRBJ1-2, the V gene TRBV28; the D gene is possibly TRBD1 (6 bases). The V gene's germline CDR1 is MDHEN and CDR2 SYDVKM. CDR3 length: 13 residues. V dropped 3 bases and J dropped 7 bases, with 12 bases sitting between them. The CDR3 sequence is CASSFRDTLGYTF. CDR3 bases: TGTGCCAGCAGTTTCAGGGACACACTTGGCTACACCTTC.

The V and J genes are TRBV19 and TRBJ1-1, with D perhaps TRBD1 (5 bases). Trimming took 5 bases from V and 4 from J, leaving 14 bases between them. CDR1 is LNHDA, CDR2 SQIVND, per germline (reference sequence). The CDR3 has 14 amino acids. The CDR3 here is CASSPTGGITEAFF. The CDR3 DNA reads as TGTGCCAGTAGTCCTACCGGGGGAATCACTGAAGCTTTCTTT.

V gene TRBV30 combines with J gene TRBJ1-4, with 8 positions matching TRBD1. This CDR3 is 13 amino acids long. Germline loops: CDR1 GTSNPN, CDR2 SVGIG (reference sequence). The junction had 3 bases not matched to a gene; V was cut back by 3 bases and J by 6 bases. In nucleotides, the CDR3 is TGTGCCTGGAGCGAGGACAGGGATGAAAAACTGTTTTTT. It encodes CAWSEDRDEKLFF.

V and J are TRBV30 and TRBJ1-2; the match to TRBD1 covers 10 bases. Losses at the gene ends were 4 bases for V and 8 bases for J; bases not matched to a gene: 4. CDR1 GTSNPN and CDR2 SVGIG come from the germline V gene (reference sequence). The CDR3 runs to 12 residues. The CDR3 DNA reads TGTGCCTGGACCGGACAGGGGGTGGGCTACACCTTC. This translates into CAWTGQGVGYTF.

This clone was detected only once. V is TRBV5-1 and J is TRBJ1-4, with a weak D call TRBD1 (6 bases). Germline CDR1 SGHRS, CDR2 YFSETQ. The V end was cut by 4 bases, the J end by 5 bases, with 15 bases between. The CDR3 sequence is 15 residues long. CDR3 nucleotides: TGCGCCAGCAGCCCCTCCGGGACACTCAATGAAAAACTGTTTTTT. It translates to CASSPSGTLNEKLFF.

The CDR3 DNA follows: TGTGCCAGCAGCTTAGTCAGAGGGGGCAGACTCAATCAGCCCCAGCATTTT. Its protein is CASSLVRGGRLNQPQHF. The chain employs TRBV7-8 and TRBJ1-5; 7 bases are shared with TRBD1. CDR3 length equals 17 residues. CDR1 and CDR2 from the germline V gene are SGHVS and FQNEAQ. V lost 1 base to trimming and J lost 3 bases; unmatched junction nucleotides: 9.

The V gene is TRBV7-9, the J gene TRBJ1-1; D is possibly TRBD1 (6 bases). Germline-derived CDR1 and CDR2 are SEHNR and FQNEAQ (reference sequence). Trimming removed 0 bases from V and 4 bases from J, with 12 bases in between. The CDR3 has 15 residues. CDR3 bases: TGTGCCAGCAGCTTAGCAACAGGGAAGGGCACTGAAGCTTTCTTT. It encodes CASSLATGKGTEAFF.

Of note for this clone: Within the sample, other DNA sequences also encode this same CDR3. CDR3 bases: TGCGCCAGCAGCCTGGGACAGGGGACTCAGCCCCAGCATTTT. It translates to CASSLGQGTQPQHF. The V and J genes are TRBV5-1 and TRBJ1-5, with TRBD1 identical over 10 bases. The CDR3 covers 14 residues. Germline CDR1 and CDR2: SGHRS and YFSETQ. J was trimmed by 6 bases and V by 4 bases; bases with no gene match: 4.

V is TRBV30 and J is TRBJ2-1; 10 nucleotides match TRBD1. V lost 3 bases and J lost 8; bases outside the gene matches: 13. The CDR3 length is 16 residues. Germline-derived CDR1 and CDR2 are GTSNPN and SVGIG (reference sequence). CDR3 coding DNA: TGTGCCTGGAGCCTACCCCTGGGACAGGGGTTTGATGAGCAGTTCTTC. This codes for CAWSLPLGQGFDEQFF.

The rearrangement joins TRBV5-5 to TRBJ2-5, with 7 bases lining up with TRBD2. Unmatched junction bases numbered 1, after V lost 0 bases and J lost 2 bases. The CDR3 extends over 14 amino acids. Germline values: CDR1 SGHKS, CDR2 YYEKEE (reference sequence). DNA for the CDR3: TGTGCCAGCAGCTTGGCCGGGGGGCAAGAGACCCAGTACTTC. The encoded protein is CASSLAGGQETQYF.

This chain connects TRBV29-1 to TRBJ1-2; 9 bases fit TRBD1. The germline V gene encodes CDR1 SQVTM and CDR2 ANQGSEA. The V and J ends lost 6 bases and 8 bases, in that order; junction bases with no gene match: 10. The CDR3 consists of 13 residues. The DNA for the CDR3 is TGCAGCGTGGGGACAACAGGGGGCAAAGGCTACACCTTC. It yields the protein CSVGTTGGKGYTF.

This clone was recorded at least ten times. The gene calls are TRBV19 and TRBJ1-1; no definite D call. The CDR3 spans 13 residues. Germline CDR1 reads LNHDA; CDR2 reads SQIVND (reference sequence). The V gene lost 5 bases and the J gene lost 1 base, with 8 bases spanning the gap. The CDR3 coding sequence is TGTGCCAGTAGTTTACAGCCGAACACTGAAGCTTTCTTT. Translating it yields CASSLQPNTEAFF.

This sequence joins TRBV2 and TRBJ2-5; D perhaps matches TRBD2 (5 bases). V dropped 5 bases and J dropped 9 bases, with 25 bases sitting between them. CDR3 length: 16 amino acids. CDR1 and CDR2 (germline): SNHLY, FYNNEI. CDR3 nucleotide sequence: TGTGCCAGCAGTTCCCGGAGGCAGGCCACAGTAGGTTCCCAGTACTTC. Encoded protein: CASSSRRQATVGSQYF.

The V gene is TRBV30, the J gene TRBJ1-4, with 7 bases aligning to TRBD1. There are 15 residues in the CDR3. Germline trimming cut 0 bases from V and 5 bases from J; bases unmatched to any gene: 6. Germline CDR1 is GTSNPN and CDR2 is SVGIG (reference sequence). In DNA, the CDR3 is TGTGCCTGGAGTGTGGAAGGGGGCCTAAATGAAAAACTGTTTTTT. Its translation: CAWSVEGGLNEKLFF.